The rows below give T cell receptor beta chains drawn from one sample of a study of regulatory T cells in long-lasting Graves disease. MiXCR, run by TCRdb on the multiplex PCR reads, gives a single entry per CDR3 protein. The profile shows 540,000 or so distinct CDR3 sequences, about 13% of them singletons. These sequences were also reported in another study, on T cells in Graves' hyperthyroidism and ophthalmopathy.

The sample in question was peripheral blood mononuclear cells (PBMCs), obtained at new diagnosis, from a patient treated with antithyroid drugs. The receptors were gathered from a man under 40 with Graves disease. Both conserved end residues are part of each CDR3. A D gene is named only where the DNA matches it firmly. Size tells how often a clone was seen (once, few, many) or the class of an expanded clone, and some rows leave it out.

j_call,v_call,d_call,clone_size,cdr3_aa,cdr3_nt
TRBJ1-4,TRBV11-2,.,many,CASSRGASATNEKLFF,TGTGCCAGCAGTCGTGGAGCGTCTGCAACTAATGAAAAACTGTTTTTT
TRBJ2-7,TRBV12-3/TRBV12-4,TRBD2,many,CASSFRGLAGGPGLYEQYF,TGTGCCAGCAGTTTTCGGGGACTAGCGGGAGGACCAGGTTTATACGAGCAGTACTTC
TRBJ2-3,TRBV6-1,TRBD2,few,CASRSGTSGMEDTQYF,TGTGCCAGCAGATCCGGGACTAGCGGGATGGAGGATACGCAGTATTTT
TRBJ1-6,TRBV7-3,TRBD1,many,CASSLTGQGESPLHF,TGTGCCAGCAGCTTAACCGGACAGGGGGAATCACCCCTCCACTTT
TRBJ2-1,TRBV20-1,TRBD1,few,CSARGLRTGNEQFF,TGCAGTGCTAGGGGTCTGAGGACAGGCAATGAGCAGTTCTTC
TRBJ1-3,TRBV5-5,TRBD1,few,CASREDRGRRISGNTIYF,TGTGCCAGCAGGGAAGACAGGGGGCGCCGCATATCTGGAAACACCATATATTTT
TRBJ2-7,TRBV7-2,TRBD2,many,CASSRSGNAYEQYF,TGTGCCAGCAGCCGGAGCGGGAACGCCTACGAGCAGTACTTC
TRBJ2-3,TRBV5-1,.,many,CASSPSRQRNTDTQYF,TGCGCCAGCAGCCCATCACGGCAGCGGAACACAGATACGCAGTATTTT
TRBJ1-5,TRBV14,.,.,CASSRDGFQPQHF,TGTGCCAGCAGCCGGGACGGCTTTCAGCCCCAGCATTTT
TRBJ1-1,TRBV24-1,TRBD1,many,CATSDSGQGGTEAFF,TGTGCCACCAGTGATTCTGGACAGGGCGGCACTGAAGCTTTCTTT
TRBJ1-5,TRBV28,TRBD1,many,CASRGDRPWEPQHF,TGTGCCAGCAGAGGGGACAGGCCCTGGGAGCCCCAGCATTTT
TRBJ1-1,TRBV3-1,.,many,CASSHPSQEKNTEAFF,TGTGCCAGCAGCCACCCTTCGCAGGAGAAGAACACTGAAGCTTTCTTT
TRBJ2-4,TRBV20-1,.,many,CSARGQVGVAKNIQYF,TGCAGTGCTAGAGGGCAGGTCGGAGTCGCCAAAAACATTCAGTACTTC
TRBJ2-7,TRBV27,.,many,CASSGRSSYEQYF,TGTGCCAGCAGCGGCAGAAGTTCCTACGAGCAGTACTTC
TRBJ2-7,TRBV6-1,TRBD1,.,CASSPGTGFEQYF,TGTGCCAGCAGTCCCGGGACAGGGTTCGAGCAGTACTTC
TRBJ2-5,TRBV20-1,TRBD2,.,CSAASGRAGETQYF,TGCAGTGCCGCTAGCGGGAGGGCCGGGGAGACCCAGTACTTC
TRBJ2-2,TRBV5-1,.,once,CASSLYQGWIINDTRELFF,TGCGCCAGCAGCTTGTATCAGGGATGGATCATAAATGACACCAGGGAGCTGTTTTTT
TRBJ2-7,TRBV5-5,.,many,CASKHGGSLGYEQYF,TGTGCCAGCAAGCACGGGGGCTCCCTTGGCTACGAGCAGTACTTC
TRBJ2-7,TRBV10-3,.,many,CAIGGGEQYF,TGTGCCATCGGAGGGGGAGAGCAGTACTTC
TRBJ2-3,TRBV19,.,many,CASSPGYTQYF,TGTGCCAGTAGTCCCGGTTATACGCAGTATTTT
TRBJ2-2,TRBV12-3/TRBV12-4,.,many,CASSSGGELFF,TGTGCCAGCAGCTCGGGCGGGGAGCTGTTTTTT
TRBJ2-5,TRBV20-1,.,many,CSASAETQYF,TGCAGTGCTAGTGCAGAGACCCAGTACTTC
TRBJ2-7,TRBV7-9,TRBD2,many,CASSLAGGPWEQYF,TGTGCCAGCAGCTTAGCGGGAGGGCCGTGGGAGCAGTACTTC
TRBJ2-7,TRBV2,TRBD1,many,CASSEDRGHEQYF,TGTGCCAGCAGTGAAGACAGGGGGCACGAGCAGTACTTC
TRBJ2-1,TRBV9,TRBD2,few,CASSVETGGGNEQFF,TGTGCCAGCAGCGTAGAAACGGGAGGGGGCAATGAGCAGTTCTTC
TRBJ2-1,TRBV3-1,TRBD2,many,CASSPTSGIEDEQFF,TGTGCCAGCAGCCCTACTAGCGGGATCGAGGATGAGCAGTTCTTC
TRBJ1-4,TRBV12-3/TRBV12-4,.,many,CASRPGAGNEKLFF,TGTGCCAGCAGACCAGGGGCTGGTAATGAAAAACTGTTTTTT
TRBJ2-7,TRBV6-2/TRBV6-3,.,.,CASSELGLAYEQYF,TGTGCCAGCAGTGAACTCGGGCTTGCCTACGAGCAGTACTTC
TRBJ1-2,TRBV18,.,many,CASSPSGVGGYTF,TGTGCCAGCTCACCGTCCGGGGTTGGGGGCTACACCTTC
TRBJ1-1,TRBV5-1,.,many,CASSLAPGGNRFIGTEAFF,TGCGCCAGCAGCTTGGCCCCCGGTGGGAACAGGTTCATCGGTACTGAAGCTTTCTTT
TRBJ1-2,TRBV12-3/TRBV12-4,TRBD1,many,CASSLGPRGAGGYTF,TGTGCCAGCAGTTTGGGCCCCAGGGGGGCTGGTGGCTACACCTTC
TRBJ1-1,TRBV7-9,TRBD1,many,CASSSTGTAAFF,TGTGCCAGCAGCTCTACCGGGACAGCAGCTTTCTTT
TRBJ2-3,TRBV9,TRBD2,few,CASSFSGSHADTQYF,TGTGCCAGCAGCTTTAGCGGGAGTCATGCAGATACGCAGTATTTT
TRBJ2-7,TRBV27,.,.,CASNRQGPDYEQYF,TGTGCCAGCAACAGGCAGGGGCCGGACTACGAGCAGTACTTC
TRBJ1-3,TRBV20-1,.,.,CSASEGNTIYF,TGCAGTGCTAGTGAAGGAAACACCATATATTTT
TRBJ1-6,TRBV27,.,.,CASSVDPRRDSPLHF,TGTGCCAGCAGCGTAGATCCTCGACGGGACTCACCCCTCCACTTT
TRBJ1-5,TRBV24-1,TRBD1,few,CATSDWDRGRNQPQHF,TGTGCCACCAGTGATTGGGACAGGGGACGCAATCAGCCCCAGCATTTT
TRBJ2-3,TRBV11-2,TRBD2,many,CASSLSLAVTDTQYF,TGTGCCAGCAGCTTATCTCTAGCGGTGACAGATACGCAGTATTTT
TRBJ2-7,TRBV19,.,.,CASSVSQISYEQYF,TGTGCCAGTAGTGTTTCTCAAATCTCCTACGAGCAGTACTTC
TRBJ2-1,TRBV13,TRBD2,many,CASSHPSGTYNEQFF,TGTGCCAGCAGCCACCCTAGCGGAACCTACAATGAGCAGTTCTTC
TRBJ2-5,TRBV5-1,.,few,CASTSSGGETQYF,TGCGCCAGCACCTCATCGGGTGGGGAGACCCAGTACTTC
TRBJ2-2,TRBV19,TRBD2,few,CASSGVAGFTGELFF,TGTGCCAGTTCGGGGGTAGCGGGCTTCACCGGGGAGCTGTTTTTT